This TCR beta chain originates from a study of cytomegalovirus exposure and HLA in healthy donors. Notes on the study in general: CMV antigen specificity of a few CMV-associated chains was confirmed in vitro. TCR beta sequences reportedly predicted most subjects' HLA-A and HLA-B alleles accurately.

The CDR3 length is 12 residues. V was shortened by 10 bases and J by 5 bases, with 14 bases between the two germline ends. The germline V gene has CDR1 MNHNY and CDR2 SVGAGI (reference sequence). Use of 60 Vbeta and 13 Jbeta primers characterized the PCR. Generated by immunoSEQ multiplex PCR, the TCRdb table keeps only in-frame clones and is missing some. This table has about 130,000 clones, just under 80% appearing once. Points on this clone: What it binds is not known.

This chain links TRBV6-6 with TRBJ1-1; tentative D call: TRBD1 (5 bases). The sample was PBMCs. The TCR comes from a woman in her thirties or forties in good health and CMV-seronegative. CDR3 amino acids: CATAGGGTEAFF. The CDR3 DNA reads TGTGCCACGGCTGGGGGGGGAACTGAAGCTTTCTTT.